This entry concerns a single T cell receptor beta chain. Its specificity is not known. These data come from a study of T cells in localized non-small cell lung cancer. Notes on the study in general: In adjacent lung, a median about 52 of the top 100 tumor clones were found. The study sequenced only one region of the tumor. As a result, intratumor heterogeneity could not be excluded and remains possible.

Produced via immunoSEQ multiplex PCR; TCRdb's table is partial and in-frame only. The sample consists of about 23,000 clones, 70% to 90% of them appearing once. Germline CDR1 is MDHEN and CDR2 is SYDVKM. V dropped 2 bases and J dropped 4 bases, with 0 bases sitting between them. The CDR3 loop spans 11 amino acids. Sequencing used peripheral blood, obtained before any cancer treatment. This clonotype was obtained from a woman aged 40 to 75 with stage I lung adenocarcinoma. The chain recombines TRBV28 with TRBJ1-3; D not resolved. CDR3 coding DNA: TGTGCCAGCAGTTTAGGAAACACCATATATTTT. Translating gives CASSLGNTIYF. The full variable domain, its missing parts supplied by reference TRBV28 and TRBJ1-3, is DVKVTQSSRYLVKRTGEKVFLECVQDMDHENMFWYRQDPGLGLRLIYFSYDVKMKEKGDIPEGYSVSREKKERFSLILESASTNQTSMYLCASSLGNTIYFGEGSWLTVV.